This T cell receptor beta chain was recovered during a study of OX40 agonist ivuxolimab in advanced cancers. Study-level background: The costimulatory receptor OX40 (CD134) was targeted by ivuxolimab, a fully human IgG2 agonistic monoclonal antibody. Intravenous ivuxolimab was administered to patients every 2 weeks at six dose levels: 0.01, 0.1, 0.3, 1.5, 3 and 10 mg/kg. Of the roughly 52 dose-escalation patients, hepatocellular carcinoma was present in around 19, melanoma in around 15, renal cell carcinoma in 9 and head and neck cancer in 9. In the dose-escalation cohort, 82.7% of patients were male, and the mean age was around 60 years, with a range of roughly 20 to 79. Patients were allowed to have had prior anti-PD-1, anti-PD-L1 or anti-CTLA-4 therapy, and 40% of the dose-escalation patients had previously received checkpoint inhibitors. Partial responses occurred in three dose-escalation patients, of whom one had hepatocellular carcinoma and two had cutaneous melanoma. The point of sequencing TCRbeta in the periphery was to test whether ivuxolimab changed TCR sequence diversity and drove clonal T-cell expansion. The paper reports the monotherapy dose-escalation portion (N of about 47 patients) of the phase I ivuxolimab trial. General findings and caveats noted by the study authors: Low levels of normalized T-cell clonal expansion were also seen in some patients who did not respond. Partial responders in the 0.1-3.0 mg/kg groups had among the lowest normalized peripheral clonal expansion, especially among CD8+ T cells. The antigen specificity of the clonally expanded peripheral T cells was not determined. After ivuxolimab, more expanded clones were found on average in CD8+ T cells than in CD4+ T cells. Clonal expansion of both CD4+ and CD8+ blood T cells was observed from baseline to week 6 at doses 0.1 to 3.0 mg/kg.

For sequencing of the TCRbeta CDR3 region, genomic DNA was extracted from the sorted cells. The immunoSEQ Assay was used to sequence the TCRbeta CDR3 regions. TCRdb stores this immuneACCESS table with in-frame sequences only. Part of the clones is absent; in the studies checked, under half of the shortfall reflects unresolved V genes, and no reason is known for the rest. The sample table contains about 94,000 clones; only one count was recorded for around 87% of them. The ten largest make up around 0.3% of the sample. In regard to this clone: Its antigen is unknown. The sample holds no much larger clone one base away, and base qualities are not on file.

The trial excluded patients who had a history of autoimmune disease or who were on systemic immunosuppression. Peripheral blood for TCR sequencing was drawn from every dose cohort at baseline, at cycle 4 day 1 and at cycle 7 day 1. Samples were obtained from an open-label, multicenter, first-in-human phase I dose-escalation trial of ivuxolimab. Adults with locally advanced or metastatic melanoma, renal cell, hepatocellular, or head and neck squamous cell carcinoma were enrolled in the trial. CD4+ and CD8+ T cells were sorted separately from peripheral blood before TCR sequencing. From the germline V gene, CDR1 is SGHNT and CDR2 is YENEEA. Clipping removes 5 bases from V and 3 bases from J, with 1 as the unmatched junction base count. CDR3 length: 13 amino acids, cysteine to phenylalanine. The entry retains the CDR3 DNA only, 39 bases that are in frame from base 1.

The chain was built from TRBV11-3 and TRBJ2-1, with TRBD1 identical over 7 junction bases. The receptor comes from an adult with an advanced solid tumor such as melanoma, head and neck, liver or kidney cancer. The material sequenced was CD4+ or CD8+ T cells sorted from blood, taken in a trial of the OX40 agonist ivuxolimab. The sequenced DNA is TGTGCCAGCAGCACAGGGGACTACAATGAGCAGTTCTTC. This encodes CASSTGDYNEQFF.